This TCR beta chain was sequenced during a study of PD-L1 blockade in urothelial cancer. The overall study: The researchers analyzed blood 3 weeks (second dose) and 6 weeks after treatment start. A median approximately 140,000 T cells were found in blood samples.

Losses at the gene ends were 0 bases for V and 2 bases for J; bases not matched to a gene: 5. The CDR3 is 16 residues long. Germline loops: CDR1 LGHNA, CDR2 YNFKEQ. Every PCR was spiked with synthetic TCR analog templates. Clones were read by immunoSEQ multiplex PCR, and TCRdb kept only the in-frame ones, dropping some. Of approximately 120,000 clones listed, around 86% are singletons. This clone showed up just once. Time point meaning: peripheral blood 6 weeks after treatment start. Disease in patients was locally advanced or metastatic urothelial carcinoma. The sample in question was PBMCs, obtained around atezolizumab (anti-PD-L1) treatment. The source is a man aged 45-65 years with urothelial cancer. V is TRBV4-2 and J is TRBJ2-7; 9 bases align to TRBD2. This CDR3 reads CASSQESGRSAYEQYF. In nucleotides, the CDR3 is TGTGCCAGCAGCCAAGAAAGCGGGAGGTCGGCCTACGAGCAGTACTTC.